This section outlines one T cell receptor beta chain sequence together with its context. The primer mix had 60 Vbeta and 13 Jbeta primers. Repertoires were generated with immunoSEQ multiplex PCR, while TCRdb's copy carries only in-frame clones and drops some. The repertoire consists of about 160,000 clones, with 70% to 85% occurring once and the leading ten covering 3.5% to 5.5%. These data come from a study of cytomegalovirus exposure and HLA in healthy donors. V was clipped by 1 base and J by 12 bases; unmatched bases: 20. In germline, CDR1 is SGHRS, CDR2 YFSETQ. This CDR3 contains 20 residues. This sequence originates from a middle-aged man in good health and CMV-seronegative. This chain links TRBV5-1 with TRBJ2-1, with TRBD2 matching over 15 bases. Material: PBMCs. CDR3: CASSLNLGVGTSGGFSGQFF. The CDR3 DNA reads TGCGCCAGCAGCTTGAATTTGGGCGTCGGGACTAGCGGGGGGTTTAGTGGGCAGTTCTTC. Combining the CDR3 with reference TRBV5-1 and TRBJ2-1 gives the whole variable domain KAGVTQTPRYLIKTRGQQVTLSCSPISGHRSVSWYQQTPGQGLQFLFEYFSETQRNKGNFPGRFSGRQFSNSRSEMNVSTLELGDSALYLCASSLNLGVGTSGGFSGQFFGPGTRLTVL.